These 17 T cell receptor beta chains share one sample of origin, sequenced in a study of T cells after somatic rescue of genetic block. The protocol was immunoSEQ multiplex PCR, while the TCRdb copy is restricted to in-frame clones and leaves out a portion. The sample lists about 67,000 clones, 90% to 95% occurring once. Sequenced material: peripheral blood mononuclear cells (PBMCs). The origin of the receptors is a man aged 40-50 years.

CDR3 amino acids: CASSYDWRTTEAFF. The CDR3 DNA reads as TGTGCCAGCAGTTACGACTGGAGAACAACTGAAGCTTTCTTT. The chain has TRBV6-6 and TRBJ1-1; the D is unclear. The CDR3 is made up of 14 amino acids. The germline CDR1 and CDR2 sequences are MNHNY and SVGAGI (reference sequence). The ends were cut back, 2 bases at V and 5 bases at J, with 12 bases in the middle.

The V call is TRBV10-3, the J call TRBJ1-6, with D maybe TRBD1 (6 bases). The germline V and J ends were trimmed by 10 bases and 4 bases, with 11 bases remaining between them. Germline V gene data show CDR1 as ENHRY and CDR2 as SYGVKD. The CDR3 contains 13 residues. This CDR3 is CANREIYNSPLHF. CDR3 DNA: TGTGCCAACAGGGAAATATATAATTCACCCCTCCACTTT.

The rearrangement uses TRBV11-3 and TRBJ2-3; possibly TRBD2 for D (6 bases). V gave up 5 bases and J gave up 3 bases, with 15 bases separating them. CDR3 size: 15 residues. Germline V CDR1 and CDR2: SGHNT, YENEEA. CDR3 in amino acids: CASSRRASATDTQYF. The CDR3 DNA reads TGTGCCAGCAGCCGGCGGGCTAGCGCTACAGATACGCAGTATTTT.

This chain links TRBV7-9 with TRBJ1-2; D is uncertain. From germline, CDR1 is SEHNR and CDR2 FQNEAQ (reference sequence). Trimming cost V 5 bases and J 12 bases, with 13 bases left between them. This CDR3 has 11 residues. The CDR3 DNA follows: TGTGCCAGCAGCGCAGACGGGCCCCACACCTTC. Amino acid sequence: CASSADGPHTF.

This clone was detected once. V is TRBV4-2 and J is TRBJ2-7; D is uncertain. Germline CDR1 reads LGHNA; CDR2 reads YNFKEQ. Trimming took off 0 bases at V and 4 bases at J, with 7 bases between the two ends. This CDR3 is 13 amino acids long. Here the CDR3 reads CASSQERLYEQYF. The CDR3 DNA reads as TGTGCCAGCAGCCAAGAACGGCTTTACGAGCAGTACTTC.

This chain joins TRBV6-5 and TRBJ1-3; 8 positions match TRBD1. The V segment lost 4 bases and the J segment 4 bases; nucleotides outside the gene matches: 6. The CDR3 has 15 residues. CDR1 and CDR2 from the germline V gene are MNHEY and SVGAGI. CDR3 in amino acids: CASSSQGALGNTIYF. The DNA for the CDR3 is TGTGCCAGCAGTTCCCAGGGGGCGTTAGGAAACACCATATATTTT.

J is TRBJ2-5 and V is TRBV11-3; no clear D gene. Per the germline V gene, CDR1 is SGHNT and CDR2 is YENEEA. The CDR3 is 13 residues long. Trimming took 0 bases from V and 10 from J, leaving 12 bases between them. The CDR3 spells CASSLDDNPDQYF. In nucleotides, the CDR3 is TGTGCCAGCAGCTTAGATGATAACCCGGACCAGTACTTC.

The chain links TRBV29-1 to TRBJ2-7; tentative D call: TRBD1 (5 bases). Germline CDR1 SQVTM, CDR2 ANQGSEA. V lost 3 bases, J lost 5 bases, and 11 bases lay in between. The CDR3 loop spans 12 amino acids. This CDR3 is CSVDQGGNEQYF. DNA of the CDR3: TGCAGCGTTGACCAGGGTGGTAACGAGCAGTACTTC.

The gene calls are TRBV5-5 and TRBJ1-5, with D hard to call. Germline V lookup: CDR1 SGHKS, CDR2 YYEKEE (reference sequence). V lost 1 base, J lost 0 bases, and 8 bases lay in between. The CDR3 consists of 15 residues. CDR3 sequence reads: CASSLYWGSNQPQHF. The CDR3 DNA is TGTGCCAGCAGCTTGTACTGGGGTAGCAATCAGCCCCAGCATTTT.

This sequence joins TRBV5-1 and TRBJ2-3; the D is unclear. Trimming cost V 2 bases and J 0 bases, with 10 bases left between them. The CDR3 runs 15 residues. Germline V gives CDR1 SGHRS, CDR2 YFSETQ. The DNA for the CDR3 is TGCGCCAGCAGCTTTGGGTTTTCTAGCACAGATACGCAGTATTTT. Translation: CASSFGFSSTDTQYF. Combining the CDR3 with reference TRBV5-1 and TRBJ2-3 gives the whole variable domain KAGVTQTPRYLIKTRGQQVTLSCSPISGHRSVSWYQQTPGQGLQFLFEYFSETQRNKGNFPGRFSGRQFSNSRSEMNVSTLELGDSALYLCASSFGFSSTDTQYFGPGTRLTVL.

A few counts support this clone. V gene TRBV4-2 combines with J gene TRBJ1-3; D is uncertain. CDR1 and CDR2 (germline): LGHNA, YNFKEQ. The CDR3 has 16 residues. The germline V and J ends were trimmed by 1 base and 0 bases, with 10 bases remaining between them. CDR3 region: CASSQARVFSGNTIYF. The CDR3 region has the DNA TGTGCCAGCAGCCAAGCCCGGGTTTTCTCTGGAAACACCATATATTTT.

The chain links TRBV6-6 to TRBJ1-4; tentative D call: TRBD1 (5 bases). CDR1 is MNHNY and CDR2 is SVGAGI in the germline V gene (reference sequence). CDR3 length: 16 amino acids. V dropped 6 bases and J dropped 0 bases, with 14 bases sitting between them. The CDR3 DNA follows: TGTGCCAGCAGGACGGGAAGGGGCGCAACTAATGAAAAACTGTTTTTT. Encoded protein: CASRTGRGATNEKLFF.

This chain connects TRBV6-6 to TRBJ2-6; D remains ambiguous. V gave up 2 bases and J gave up 2 bases, with 1 base separating them. This CDR3 is 13 amino acids long. CDR1 is MNHNY, CDR2 SVGAGI, per germline (reference sequence). The CDR3 here is CASSYAGANVLTF. Written as DNA, the CDR3 is TGTGCCAGCAGTTACGCTGGGGCCAACGTCCTGACTTTC.

This clone was observed a single time. A junction boundary mismatches the germline segment, possibly from a read error. The chain uses TRBV7-7 and TRBJ2-2; D possibly uses TRBD1 or TRBD2 (5 bases each). The CDR3 totals 14 residues. Germline V lookup: CDR1 SSHAT, CDR2 FNYEAQ (reference sequence). CDR3 residues: CASSLGERTGELFF. As DNA, the CDR3 is TGTGCTAGCAGCTTAGGGGAGCGCACCGGGGAGCTGTTTTTT.

The chain links TRBV9 to TRBJ1-2; TRBD1 might be the D (6 bases). The germline V gene encodes CDR1 SGDLS and CDR2 YYNGEE. The CDR3 spans 16 residues. The V and J ends lost 4 bases and 4 bases respectively, with 20 bases between them. CDR3 DNA sequence: TGTGCCAGCAGCCCCGGGGGGACCAGGGGTGCCTATGGCTACACCTTC. Amino acids: CASSPGGTRGAYGYTF.

This chain uses TRBV4-3 with TRBJ2-1; 7 nucleotides match TRBD2. J gave up 6 bases and V 0 bases, and 5 bases lay outside the gene matches. The CDR3 extends over 15 amino acids. The germline V gene has CDR1 LGHNA and CDR2 YSLEER. This CDR3 is CASSQEGGGGNEQFF. CDR3 in DNA: TGCGCCAGCAGCCAAGAAGGCGGGGGAGGCAATGAGCAGTTCTTC.

This clone appeared a single time. The V and J genes are TRBV6-5 and TRBJ2-2; 8 nucleotides align to TRBD1. The V gene's germline CDR1 is MNHEY and CDR2 SVGAGI. V lost 2 bases and J lost 2; bases outside the gene matches: 4. CDR3 length: 16 amino acids. The chain's CDR3 is CASSYLGTGNTGELFF. CDR3 bases: TGTGCCAGCAGTTACCTTGGGACAGGCAACACCGGGGAGCTGTTTTTT.